One T cell receptor (beta chain) is described in this entry. This specimen comes from a study of T cells in Graves' hyperthyroidism and ophthalmopathy. It was RNA transcripts that yielded the amplified TCR beta CDR3 regions. Initially, a first-round RT-PCR of the TCR CDR3 employed the HTBI primer set. TCRdb fed the multiplex PCR reads into MiXCR, producing one record per CDR3 protein. The sample lists about 130,000 distinct CDR3 sequences; over 20% were seen once. This receptor was identified in a woman aged 45-60 years with Graves' hyperthyroidism that later progressed to Graves' ophthalmopathy. Source material: blood.

The CDR3 sequence is CASSPPAGVETQYF. The DNA for the CDR3 is TGTGCCAGCTCACCACCCGCGGGAGTTGAGACCCAGTACTTC. The chain links TRBV18 to TRBJ2-5; 7 bases fit TRBD2. The V gene's germline CDR1 is KGHSH and CDR2 LQKENI. This CDR3 comprises 14 residues. J lost 5 bases, V lost 0 bases, and 3 bases had no gene match. The full variable domain, in which reference TRBV18 and TRBJ2-5 provide the parts outside the CDR3, is NAGVMQNPRHLVRRRGQEARLRCSPMKGHSHVYWYRQLPEEGLKFMVYLQKENIIDESGMPKERFSAEFPKEGPSILRIQQVVRGDSAAYFCASSPPAGVETQYFGPGTRLLVL.